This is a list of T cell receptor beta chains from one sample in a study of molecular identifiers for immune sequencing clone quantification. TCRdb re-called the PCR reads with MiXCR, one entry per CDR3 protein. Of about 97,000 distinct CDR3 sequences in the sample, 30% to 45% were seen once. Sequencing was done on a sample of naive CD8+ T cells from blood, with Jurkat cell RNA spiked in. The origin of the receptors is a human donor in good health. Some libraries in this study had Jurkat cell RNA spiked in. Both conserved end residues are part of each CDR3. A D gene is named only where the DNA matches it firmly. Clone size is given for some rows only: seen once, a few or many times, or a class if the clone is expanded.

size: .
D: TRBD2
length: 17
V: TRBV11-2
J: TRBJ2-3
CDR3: CASSITSGRAGIDTQYF
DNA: TGTGCCAGCAGCATTACTAGCGGGAGGGCCGGGATAGATACGCAGTATTTT

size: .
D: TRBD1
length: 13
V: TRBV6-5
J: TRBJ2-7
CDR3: CASRWAGGYGQYF
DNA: TGTGCCAGCAGATGGGCAGGGGGTTACGGGCAGTACTTC

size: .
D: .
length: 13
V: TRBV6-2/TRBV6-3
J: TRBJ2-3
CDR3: CASSYVGNQPQYF
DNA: TGTGCCAGCAGTTACGTCGGTAATCAGCCCCAGTATTTT

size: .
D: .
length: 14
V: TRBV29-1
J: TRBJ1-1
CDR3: CSVWDARGHTDAFF
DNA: TGCAGCGTTTGGGACGCCCGGGGCCACACTGATGCTTTCTTT

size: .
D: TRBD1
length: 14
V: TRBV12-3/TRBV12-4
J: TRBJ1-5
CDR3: CASSFRTGYQPQHF
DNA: TGTGCCAGCAGTTTCAGGACAGGGTATCAGCCCCAGCATTTT

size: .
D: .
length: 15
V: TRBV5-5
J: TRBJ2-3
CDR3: CASSLDVGRTDTQYF
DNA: TGTGCCAGCAGCTTGGATGTGGGCCGCACAGATACGCAGTATTTT

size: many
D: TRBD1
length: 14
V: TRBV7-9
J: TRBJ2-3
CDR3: CASIMGQATDTQYF
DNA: TGTGCCAGCATCATGGGACAGGCCACAGATACGCAGTATTTT

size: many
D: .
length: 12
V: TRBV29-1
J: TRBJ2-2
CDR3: CSADGNTGELFF
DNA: TGCAGCGCTGATGGAAACACCGGGGAGCTGTTTTTT

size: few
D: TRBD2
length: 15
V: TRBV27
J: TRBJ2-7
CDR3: CASSLVASGTYEQYF
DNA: TGTGCCAGCAGTTTAGTGGCTAGCGGGACCTACGAGCAGTACTTC

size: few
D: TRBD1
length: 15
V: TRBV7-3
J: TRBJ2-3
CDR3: CASSSTGVSTDTQYF
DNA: TGTGCCAGCAGCTCAACAGGGGTCAGCACAGATACGCAGTATTTT

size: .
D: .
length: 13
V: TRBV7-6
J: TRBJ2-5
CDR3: CASSLGAQEPQYF
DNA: TGTGCCAGCAGCTTGGGGGCGCAGGAGCCCCAGTACTTC

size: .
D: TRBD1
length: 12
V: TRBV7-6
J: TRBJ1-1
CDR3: CASSLAGQEAFF
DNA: TGTGCCAGCAGCTTAGCGGGACAGGAAGCTTTCTTT

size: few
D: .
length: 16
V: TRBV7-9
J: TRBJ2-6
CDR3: CASSLLGVSGANVLTF
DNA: TGTGCCAGCAGCCTCCTGGGGGTTTCTGGGGCCAACGTCCTGACTTTC

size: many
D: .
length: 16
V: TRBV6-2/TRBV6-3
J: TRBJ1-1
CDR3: CASSYPTLSPLAEAFF
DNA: TGTGCCAGCAGTTACCCAACGTTATCTCCTTTAGCCGAAGCTTTCTTT

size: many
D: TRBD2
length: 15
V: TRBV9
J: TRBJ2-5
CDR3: CASSPGTSSQETQYF
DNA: TGTGCCAGCAGCCCAGGGACTAGCAGCCAAGAGACCCAGTACTTC

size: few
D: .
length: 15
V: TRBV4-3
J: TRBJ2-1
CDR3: CASSQDRFSHNEQFF
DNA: TGCGCCAGTAGCCAAGACCGCTTTTCCCACAATGAGCAGTTCTTC

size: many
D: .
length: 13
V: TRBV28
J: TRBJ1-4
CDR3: CASSFRRDEKLFF
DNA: TGTGCCAGCAGTTTCCGGAGGGATGAAAAACTGTTTTTT

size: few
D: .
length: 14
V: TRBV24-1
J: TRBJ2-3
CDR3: CATSDSDWADTQYF
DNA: TGTGCCACCAGTGATTCTGACTGGGCAGATACGCAGTATTTT

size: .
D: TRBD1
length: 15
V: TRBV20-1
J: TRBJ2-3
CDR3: CSVTNRDRPPDTQYF
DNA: TGCAGTGTTACGAACCGGGACAGGCCTCCCGATACGCAGTATTTT

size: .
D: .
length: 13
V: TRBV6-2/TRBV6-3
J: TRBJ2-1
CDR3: CASGGSSYNEQFF
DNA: TGTGCCAGCGGCGGAAGCTCCTACAATGAGCAGTTCTTC

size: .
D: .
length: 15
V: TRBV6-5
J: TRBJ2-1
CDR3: CASRRGGSAVNEQFF
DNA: TGTGCCAGCAGGCGCGGGGGCAGCGCTGTGAATGAGCAGTTCTTC